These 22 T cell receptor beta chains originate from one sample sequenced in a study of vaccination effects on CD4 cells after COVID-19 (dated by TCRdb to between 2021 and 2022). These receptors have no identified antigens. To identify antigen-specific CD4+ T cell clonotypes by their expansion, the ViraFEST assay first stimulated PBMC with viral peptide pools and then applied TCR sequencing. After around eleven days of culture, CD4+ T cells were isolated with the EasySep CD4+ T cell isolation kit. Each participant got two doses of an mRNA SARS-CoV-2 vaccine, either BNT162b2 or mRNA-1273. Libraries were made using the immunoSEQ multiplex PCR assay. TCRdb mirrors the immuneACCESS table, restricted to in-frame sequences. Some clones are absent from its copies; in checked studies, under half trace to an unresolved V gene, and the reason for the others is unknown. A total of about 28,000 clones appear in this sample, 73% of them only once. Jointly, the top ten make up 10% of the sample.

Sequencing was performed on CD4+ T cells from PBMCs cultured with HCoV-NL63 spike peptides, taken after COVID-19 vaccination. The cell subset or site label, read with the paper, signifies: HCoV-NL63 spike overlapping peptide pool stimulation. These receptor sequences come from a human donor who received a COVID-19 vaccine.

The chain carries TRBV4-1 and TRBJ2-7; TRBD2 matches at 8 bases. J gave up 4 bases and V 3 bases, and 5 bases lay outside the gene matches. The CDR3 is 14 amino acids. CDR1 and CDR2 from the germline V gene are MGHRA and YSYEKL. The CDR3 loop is CASSHAGGGYEQYF. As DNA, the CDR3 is TGCGCCAGCAGCCACGCGGGGGGCGGGTACGAGCAGTACTTC.

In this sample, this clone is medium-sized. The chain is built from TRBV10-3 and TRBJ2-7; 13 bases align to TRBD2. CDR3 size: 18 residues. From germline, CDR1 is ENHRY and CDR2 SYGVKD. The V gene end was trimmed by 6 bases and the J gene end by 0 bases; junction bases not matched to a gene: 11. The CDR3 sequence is CAIRPATSGGISSYEQYF. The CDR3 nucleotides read TGTGCCATCAGGCCAGCGACTAGCGGGGGGATAAGCTCCTACGAGCAGTACTTC.

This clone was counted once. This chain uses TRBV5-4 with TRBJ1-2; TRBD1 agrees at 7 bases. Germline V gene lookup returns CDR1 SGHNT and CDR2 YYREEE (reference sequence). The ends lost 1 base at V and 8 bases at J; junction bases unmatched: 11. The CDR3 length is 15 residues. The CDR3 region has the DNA TGTGCCAGCAGCTTGTCTGTAGGGGGCGCGGGAGGCTACACCTTC. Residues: CASSLSVGGAGGYTF.

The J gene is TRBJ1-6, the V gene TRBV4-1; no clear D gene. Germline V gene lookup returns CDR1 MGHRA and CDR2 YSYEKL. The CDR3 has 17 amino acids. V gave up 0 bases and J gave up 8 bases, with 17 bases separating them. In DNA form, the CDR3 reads TGCGCCAGCAGCCAAGAGGATTCGGTTTCCACTCATTCACCCCTCCACTTT. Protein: CASSQEDSVSTHSPLHF.

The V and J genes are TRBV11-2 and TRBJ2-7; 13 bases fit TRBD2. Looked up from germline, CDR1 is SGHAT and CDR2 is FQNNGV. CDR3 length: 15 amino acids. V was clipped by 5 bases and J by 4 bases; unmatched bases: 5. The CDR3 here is CASSLGLAGVYEQYF. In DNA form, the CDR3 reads TGTGCCAGCAGCCTAGGACTAGCGGGAGTGTACGAGCAGTACTTC.

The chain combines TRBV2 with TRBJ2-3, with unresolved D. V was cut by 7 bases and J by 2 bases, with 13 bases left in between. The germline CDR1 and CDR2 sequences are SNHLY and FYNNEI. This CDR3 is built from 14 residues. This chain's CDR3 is CASNPQASTDTQYF. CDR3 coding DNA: TGTGCCAGCAATCCCCAGGCCTCCACAGATACGCAGTATTTT.

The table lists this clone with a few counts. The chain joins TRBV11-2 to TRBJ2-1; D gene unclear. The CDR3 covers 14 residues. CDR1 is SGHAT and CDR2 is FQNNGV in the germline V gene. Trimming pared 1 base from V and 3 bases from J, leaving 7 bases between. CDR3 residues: CASSLGVLYNEQFF. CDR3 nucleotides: TGTGCCAGCAGCTTAGGTGTGCTCTACAATGAGCAGTTCTTC. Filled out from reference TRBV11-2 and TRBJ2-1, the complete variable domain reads EAGVAQSPRYKIIEKRQSVAFWCNPISGHATLYWYQQILGQGPKLLIQFQNNGVVDDSQLPKDRFSAERLKGVDSTLKIQPAKLEDSAVYLCASSLGVLYNEQFFGPGTRLTVL.

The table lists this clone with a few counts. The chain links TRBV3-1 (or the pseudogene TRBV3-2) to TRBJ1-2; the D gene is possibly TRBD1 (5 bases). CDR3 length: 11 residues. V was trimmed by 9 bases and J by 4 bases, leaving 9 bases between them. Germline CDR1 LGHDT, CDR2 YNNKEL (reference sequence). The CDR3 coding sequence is TGTGCCAGTCACCAGGGCTATGGCTACACCTTC. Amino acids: CASHQGYGYTF.

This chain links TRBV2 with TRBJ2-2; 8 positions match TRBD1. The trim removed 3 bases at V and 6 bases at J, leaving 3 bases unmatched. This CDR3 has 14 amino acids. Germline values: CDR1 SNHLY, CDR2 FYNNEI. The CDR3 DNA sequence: TGTGCCAGCAGTGACAGGGGGCATGCCGGGGAGCTGTTTTTT. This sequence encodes CASSDRGHAGELFF.

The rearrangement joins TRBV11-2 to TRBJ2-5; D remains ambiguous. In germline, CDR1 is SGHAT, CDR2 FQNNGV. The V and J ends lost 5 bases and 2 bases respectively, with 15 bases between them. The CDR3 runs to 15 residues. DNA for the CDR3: TGTGCCAGCAGCCCCCCCGGCCGTGAACAAGAGACCCAGTACTTC. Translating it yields CASSPPGREQETQYF.

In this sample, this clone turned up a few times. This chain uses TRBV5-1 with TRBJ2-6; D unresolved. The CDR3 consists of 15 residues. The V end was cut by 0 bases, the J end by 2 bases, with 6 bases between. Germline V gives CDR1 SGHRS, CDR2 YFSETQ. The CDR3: CASSLGSAGANVLTF. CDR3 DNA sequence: TGCGCCAGCAGCTTGGGGTCTGCTGGGGCCAACGTCCTGACTTTC.

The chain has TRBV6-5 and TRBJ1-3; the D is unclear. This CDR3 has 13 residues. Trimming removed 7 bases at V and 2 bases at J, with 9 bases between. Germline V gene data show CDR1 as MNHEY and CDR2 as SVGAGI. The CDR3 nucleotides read TGTGCCAGCATGATGACAACTGGAAACACCATATATTTT. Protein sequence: CASMMTTGNTIYF.

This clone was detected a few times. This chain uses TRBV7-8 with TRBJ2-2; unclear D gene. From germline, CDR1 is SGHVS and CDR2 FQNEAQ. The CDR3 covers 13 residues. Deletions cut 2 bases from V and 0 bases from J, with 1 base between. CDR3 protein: CASSLTNTGELFF. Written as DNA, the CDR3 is TGTGCCAGCAGCTTAACGAACACCGGGGAGCTGTTTTTT.

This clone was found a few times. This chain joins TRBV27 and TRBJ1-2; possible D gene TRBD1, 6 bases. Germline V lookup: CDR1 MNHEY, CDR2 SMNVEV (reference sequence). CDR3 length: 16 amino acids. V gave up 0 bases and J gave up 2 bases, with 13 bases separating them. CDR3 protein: CASSLSWPGQNYGYTF. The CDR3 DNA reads TGTGCCAGCAGTTTATCCTGGCCAGGACAGAACTATGGCTACACCTTC.

The CDR3 protein is CASASGLAGVEQYF. The CDR3 DNA follows: TGTGCCAGCGCGTCGGGACTAGCGGGAGTCGAGCAGTACTTC. This chain uses TRBV27 with TRBJ2-7, with 14 bases fitting TRBD2. The V segment lost 8 bases and the J segment 6 bases; nucleotides outside the gene matches: 6. This CDR3 is built from 14 residues. Germline V gives CDR1 MNHEY, CDR2 SMNVEV (reference sequence).

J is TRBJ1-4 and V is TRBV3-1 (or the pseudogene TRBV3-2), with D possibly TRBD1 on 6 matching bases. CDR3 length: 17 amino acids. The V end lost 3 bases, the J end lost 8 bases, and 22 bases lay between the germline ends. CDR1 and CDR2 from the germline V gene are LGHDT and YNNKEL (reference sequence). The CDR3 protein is CASSHGWGAGDAEKLFF. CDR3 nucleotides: TGTGCCAGCAGCCACGGATGGGGGGCGGGAGACGCGGAAAAACTGTTTTTT.

The CDR3, as DNA: TGCGCCAGCTTCCGGGCATCCGGGGAATCTGGAAACACCATATATTTT. Protein product: CASFRASGESGNTIYF. The chain recombines TRBV10-1 with TRBJ1-3; D gene ambiguous. The V gene's germline CDR1 is WNHNN and CDR2 SYGVQD (reference sequence). CDR3 size: 16 residues. V dropped 8 bases and J dropped 1 base, with 18 bases sitting between them.

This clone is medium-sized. The CDR3 region is CASSSNTEAFF. The CDR3 bases are TGTGCCAGCTCTTCGAACACTGAAGCTTTCTTT. V gene TRBV5-4 combines with J gene TRBJ1-1; D call uncertain. Trimming took 7 bases from V and 1 from J, leaving 5 bases between them. CDR3 size: 11 residues. Germline V gene data show CDR1 as SGHNT and CDR2 as YYREEE (reference sequence).

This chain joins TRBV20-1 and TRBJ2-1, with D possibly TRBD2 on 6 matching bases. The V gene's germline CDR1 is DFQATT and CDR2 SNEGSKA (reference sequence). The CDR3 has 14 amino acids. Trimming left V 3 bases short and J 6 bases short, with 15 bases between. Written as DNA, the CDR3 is TGCAGTGCTAGTGGCGGGGCCCTCTTCAATGAGCAGTTCTTC. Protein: CSASGGALFNEQFF.

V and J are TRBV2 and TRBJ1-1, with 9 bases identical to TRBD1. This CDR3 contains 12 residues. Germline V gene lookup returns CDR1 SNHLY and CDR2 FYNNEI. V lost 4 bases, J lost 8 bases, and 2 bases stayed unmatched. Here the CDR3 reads CASSVGTGEAFF. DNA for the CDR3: TGTGCCAGCAGTGTAGGGACAGGGGAAGCTTTCTTT.

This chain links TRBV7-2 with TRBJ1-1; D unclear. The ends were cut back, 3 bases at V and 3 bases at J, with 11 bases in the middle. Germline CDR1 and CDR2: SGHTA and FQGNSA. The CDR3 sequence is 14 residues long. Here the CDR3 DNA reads TGTGCCAGCAGCTTGATCTGGAGTTACACTGAAGCTTTCTTT. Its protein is CASSLIWSYTEAFF.

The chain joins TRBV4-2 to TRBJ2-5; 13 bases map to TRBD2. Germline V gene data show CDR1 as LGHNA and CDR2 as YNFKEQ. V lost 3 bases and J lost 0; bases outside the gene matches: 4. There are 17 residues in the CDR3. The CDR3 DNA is TGTGCCAGCAGCCATTCGACTAGCGGGGGGTACCAAGAGACCCAGTACTTC. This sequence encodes CASSHSTSGGYQETQYF.